Shown below are 32 T cell receptor beta chains from a single sample sequenced in a study of cytomegalovirus exposure and HLA in healthy donors. 13 Jbeta primers and 60 Vbeta primers were used for the PCR. Some clones are missing from TCRdb's copy, which holds only in-frame ones; the method was immunoSEQ multiplex PCR. Of around 200,000 clones detected, roughly four fifths appear once; the ten largest clones hold 3% to 3.5%. Material for sequencing was PBMCs. These receptors all come from a woman in her twenties or thirties in good health and CMV-seropositive.

The chain couples TRBV21-1 to TRBJ2-3; the D call of TRBD2 is as the table states it, not checked on the DNA. TRBV21-1 is annotated as a pseudogene. This CDR3 has 10 residues. The chain's CDR3 is CATPSDTQYF. CDR3 DNA: TGTGCCACCCCGTCAGATACGCAGTATTTT.

This chain joins TRBV13 and TRBJ1-1; no firm D call. The CDR3 is made up of 15 amino acids. Trimming removed 0 bases at V and 4 bases at J, with 12 bases between. Germline CDR1 and CDR2: PRHDT and FYEKMQ (reference sequence). The CDR3, as DNA: TGTGCCAGCAGCTTAGGCCGCCCCCGGAGCACTGAAGCTTTCTTT. Translating it yields CASSLGRPRSTEAFF.

This clone was seen a few times. The chain uses TRBV6-5 and TRBJ2-3; 11 nucleotides match TRBD2. Germline values: CDR1 MNHEY, CDR2 SVGAGI. The CDR3 covers 15 residues. The ends lost 8 bases at V and 5 bases at J; junction bases unmatched: 9. In nucleotides, the CDR3 is TGTGCCAGCGGACTGACTAGCGGGGCCAGAGATACGCAGTATTTT. As protein: CASGLTSGARDTQYF.

The V gene is TRBV6-1, the J gene TRBJ2-1; 8 bases agree with TRBD2. The CDR3 sequence is 15 residues long. Germline V gene sequence: CDR1 MNHNS, CDR2 SASEGT. Germline trimming cut 2 bases from V and 5 bases from J; bases unmatched to any gene: 5. The CDR3 loop is CASSETAGGNNEQFF. CDR3 coding DNA: TGTGCCAGCAGTGAAACGGCGGGAGGAAACAATGAGCAGTTCTTC.

This chain connects TRBV19 to TRBJ1-2, with D unresolved. This CDR3 region has 14 residues. Germline loops: CDR1 LNHDA, CDR2 SQIVND (reference sequence). Trimming took 2 bases from V and 8 from J, leaving 15 bases between them. This CDR3 reads CASSITASDGGYTF. CDR3 sequence (DNA): TGTGCCAGTAGTATAACAGCCTCCGATGGGGGCTACACCTTC.

V usage is TRBV11-2 and J usage is TRBJ1-2; D gene ambiguous. Trimming shortened V by 0 bases and J by 3 bases, and 8 bases separated the two germline ends. This CDR3 comprises 14 residues. Germline values: CDR1 SGHAT, CDR2 FQNNGV. The CDR3 DNA reads TGTGCCAGCAGCTTAGACAGATCTTACTATGGCTACACCTTC. Translation gives CASSLDRSYYGYTF.

In this sample, this clone turned up once. This chain joins TRBV5-4 and TRBJ2-7; D perhaps matches TRBD1 (5 bases). CDR1 is SGHNT and CDR2 is YYREEE in the germline V gene (reference sequence). V lost 4 bases to trimming and J lost 1 base, with 9 bases between them. The CDR3 length is 13 residues. In DNA, the CDR3 is TGTGCCAGCAGCAGTGACAGTTCCTACGAGCAGTACTTC. Its translation is CASSSDSSYEQYF.

This clone has only a few counts. CDR3 in DNA: TGTGCCAGCAGTTTTAGGGCACCGGCGGGAGATCGCACCGGGGAGCTGTTTTTT. Protein sequence: CASSFRAPAGDRTGELFF. The chain links TRBV27 to TRBJ2-2; the match to TRBD2 covers 7 bases. The CDR3 sequence is 18 residues long. CDR1 MNHEY and CDR2 SMNVEV come from the germline V gene (reference sequence). Germline trimming cut 3 bases from V and 4 bases from J; bases unmatched to any gene: 14.

On this clone itself: Other nucleotide sequences from this sample produce the same CDR3. The V and J genes are TRBV28 and TRBJ1-4; D is uncertain. CDR1 and CDR2 (germline): MDHEN, SYDVKM. This CDR3 region has 14 residues. Trimming pared 2 bases from V and 8 bases from J, leaving 12 bases between. Written as DNA, the CDR3 is TGTGCCAGCAGTTTAGGAGGGTCCAACGAAAAACTGTTTTTT. It encodes CASSLGGSNEKLFF.

This chain connects TRBV25-1 to TRBJ1-1; perhaps TRBD1 as D (5 bases). Germline loops: CDR1 MGHDK, CDR2 SYGVNS. The CDR3 has 14 residues. Trimming shortened V by 4 bases and J by 4 bases, and 13 bases separated the two germline ends. DNA for the CDR3: TGTGCCAGCAGTGGGGGCTGGGAGGCCACTGAAGCTTTCTTT. Translation gives CASSGGWEATEAFF. Full variable domain (rest looked up from reference TRBV25-1 and TRBJ1-1): EADIYQTPRYLVIGTGKKITLECSQTMGHDKMYWYQQDPGMELHLIHYSYGVNSTEKGDLSSESTVSRIRTEHFPLTLESARPSHTSQYLCASSGGWEATEAFFGQGTRLTVV.

This chain joins TRBV6-1 and TRBJ1-3; D is unresolved. This CDR3 is built from 13 residues. V was cut by 10 bases and J by 4 bases, with 14 bases left in between. Germline CDR1 and CDR2: MNHNS and SASEGT. This CDR3 is CAIAPLTGNTIYF. CDR3 in DNA: TGTGCCATCGCACCCCTGACAGGAAACACCATATATTTT.

Turning to this clone: Other DNA sequences in the sample encode the same CDR3. V and J are TRBV27 and TRBJ2-1; D gene ambiguous. V gave up 2 bases and J gave up 0 bases, with 5 bases separating them. The CDR3 totals 14 residues. The germline V gene encodes CDR1 MNHEY and CDR2 SMNVEV (reference sequence). The CDR3: CASSLTSSYNEQFF. The CDR3 DNA sequence: TGTGCCAGCAGTTTAACCAGCTCCTACAATGAGCAGTTCTTC.

The genes are TRBV27 and TRBJ1-6, with a weak D call TRBD1 (6 bases). Germline lookup yields CDR1 MNHEY and CDR2 SMNVEV (reference sequence). The CDR3 is 14 amino acids. The V gene lost 3 bases and the J gene lost 8 bases, with 11 bases spanning the gap. CDR3 region: CASSFRGSDSPLHF. In DNA, the CDR3 is TGTGCCAGCAGTTTCAGGGGTTCGGATTCACCCCTCCACTTT.

The V gene is TRBV11-2, the J gene TRBJ2-4; 7 nucleotides line up with TRBD1. The length of the CDR3 is 18 residues. V shed 0 bases and J 4 bases; nucleotides not matched to a gene: 12. CDR1 is SGHAT, CDR2 FQNNGV, per germline. The CDR3 is CASSLDIGDRPPKNIQYF. The CDR3 region has the DNA TGTGCCAGCAGCTTAGATATTGGGGACAGACCTCCGAAAAACATTCAGTACTTC. The full variable domain, completed using reference TRBV11-2 and TRBJ2-4, is EAGVAQSPRYKIIEKRQSVAFWCNPISGHATLYWYQQILGQGPKLLIQFQNNGVVDDSQLPKDRFSAERLKGVDSTLKIQPAKLEDSAVYLCASSLDIGDRPPKNIQYFGAGTRLSVL.

This clone was detected once. The gene calls are TRBV7-9 and TRBJ2-2, with 12 positions matching TRBD2. Germline V CDR1 and CDR2: SEHNR, FQNEAQ (reference sequence). The V segment lost 7 bases and the J segment 6 bases; nucleotides outside the gene matches: 9. This CDR3 has 16 residues. DNA for the CDR3: TGTGCCAGCACCGATTCGACTAGCGGGAGCCCCGGGGAGCTGTTTTTT. Protein sequence: CASTDSTSGSPGELFF.

The J gene is TRBJ2-3, the V gene TRBV25-1, with 9 bases that match TRBD1. This CDR3 comprises 13 residues. The germline V gene encodes CDR1 MGHDK and CDR2 SYGVNS. The V and J ends lost 8 bases and 8 bases, in that order; junction bases with no gene match: 8. In DNA, the CDR3 is TGTGCCAGCCTGGGACAGGGATTGCTTACGCAGTATTTT. This encodes CASLGQGLLTQYF.

V is TRBV5-8 and J is TRBJ1-2, with D uncertain. This CDR3 comprises 14 residues. CDR1 and CDR2 (germline): SGHTS, YDEGEE. The ends were cut back, 2 bases at V and 1 base at J, with 9 bases in the middle. The CDR3 protein is CASSFIDNNYGYTF. In DNA, the CDR3 is TGTGCCAGCAGCTTTATAGATAATAACTATGGCTACACCTTC.

This clone occurred a few times. CDR3 DNA sequence: TGTGCCAGCAGCCGAAGACAGGGGGGATCCTACGAGCAGTACTTC. Amino acids: CASSRRQGGSYEQYF. This chain connects TRBV11-1 to TRBJ2-7; 9 bases agree with TRBD1. This CDR3 is 15 amino acids long. CDR1 SGHAT and CDR2 FQDESV come from the germline V gene (reference sequence). The trim removed 5 bases at V and 1 base at J, leaving 6 bases unmatched.

This clone was seen a few times. This chain uses TRBV5-1 with TRBJ2-3; 14 bases are a match to TRBD2. V was pared by 4 bases and J by 4 bases, with 11 bases of the junction left unmatched. The length of the CDR3 is 18 residues. From germline, CDR1 is SGHRS and CDR2 YFSETQ. In nucleotides, the CDR3 is TGCGCCAGCAGCCGGGGTGGGTCGGGACTAGCGGGAGCAGATACGCAGTATTTT. This encodes CASSRGGSGLAGADTQYF.

This clone was counted once. The chain is built from TRBV29-1 and TRBJ1-5; D is perhaps TRBD1 (6 bases). The V gene's germline CDR1 is SQVTM and CDR2 ANQGSEA. V lost 6 bases, J lost 4 bases, and 13 bases lay in between. The CDR3 has 13 amino acids. The CDR3 reads CSVAGTSNQPQHF. The CDR3, as DNA: TGCAGCGTAGCCGGGACATCGAATCAGCCCCAGCATTTT. The whole variable domain, remainder taken from reference TRBV29-1 and TRBJ1-5, is SAVISQKPSRDICQRGTSLTIQCQVDSQVTMMFWYRQQPGQSLTLIATANQGSEATYESGFVIDKFPISRPNLTFSTLTVSNMSPEDSSIYLCSVAGTSNQPQHFGDGTRLSIL.

J is TRBJ2-1 and V is TRBV27, with D maybe TRBD2 (6 bases). The V gene's germline CDR1 is MNHEY and CDR2 SMNVEV (reference sequence). With 5 bases removed from V and 3 bases from J, the gap between germline ends came to 14 bases. This CDR3 is 15 amino acids long. The CDR3 region has the DNA TGTGCCAGCAGTCATAGCGGAAGACGCTACAATGAGCAGTTCTTC. Translation gives CASSHSGRRYNEQFF.

The V and J genes are TRBV4-1 and TRBJ2-3; TRBD2 agrees at 12 bases. Germline assignment: CDR1 MGHRA and CDR2 YSYEKL. Trimming took 3 bases from V and 0 from J; bases not matched to a gene: 4. The CDR3 has 17 amino acids. The CDR3 sequence: CASSHPGLAGSTDTQYF. The CDR3 coding sequence is TGCGCCAGCAGCCACCCCGGACTAGCGGGAAGCACAGATACGCAGTATTTT.

The chain is built from TRBV5-4 and TRBJ2-7, with 8 bases that match TRBD1. Germline assignment: CDR1 SGHNT and CDR2 YYREEE (reference sequence). With V trimmed by 2 bases and J by 1 base, 5 bases remained unmatched. The CDR3 is made up of 15 amino acids. This chain's CDR3 is CASSFKTGASYEQYF. CDR3 DNA: TGTGCCAGCAGCTTTAAGACAGGGGCATCCTACGAGCAGTACTTC.

The chain combines TRBV6-1 with TRBJ1-5; TRBD1 matches 8 bases. With V trimmed by 4 bases and J by 6 bases, 20 bases remained unmatched. Germline V CDR1 and CDR2: MNHNS, SASEGT. CDR3 length: 19 residues. Here the CDR3 DNA reads TGTGCCAGCAGTGGCCAAGACAGGGGAGGGAATTTCAGGGGTCAGCCCCAGCATTTT. Translation: CASSGQDRGGNFRGQPQHF.

The chain has TRBV6-1 and TRBJ1-4, with no clear D. V lost 1 base, J lost 8 bases, and 14 bases lay in between. This CDR3 has 15 residues. Per the germline V gene, CDR1 is MNHNS and CDR2 is SASEGT. CDR3 sequence (DNA): TGTGCCAGCAGTGAAGAAGTTCTCTACCGGGAAAAACTGTTTTTT. Residues: CASSEEVLYREKLFF.

The J gene is TRBJ2-7, the V gene TRBV2; a possible D gene is TRBD2 (6 bases). The CDR3 spans 13 residues. Between the trimmed V and J ends, which lost 6 bases and 7 bases, there was a span of 16 bases. The germline CDR1 and CDR2 sequences are SNHLY and FYNNEI. This CDR3 is CASSAWGVGEQYF. The CDR3 coding sequence is TGTGCCAGCAGCGCTTGGGGGGTAGGGGAGCAGTACTTC.

This chain connects TRBV27 to TRBJ1-2; D is ambiguous. Trimming pared 0 bases from V and 4 bases from J, leaving 6 bases between. The CDR3 contains 13 residues. Looked up from germline, CDR1 is MNHEY and CDR2 is SMNVEV (reference sequence). The CDR3: CASSLSSVYGYTF. The CDR3 DNA follows: TGTGCCAGCAGTTTATCGTCGGTCTATGGCTACACCTTC.

The chain couples TRBV7-9 to TRBJ2-5, with TRBD2 matching over 9 bases. Matching the DNA end better, TRBJ2-7 makes the J call doubtful. The CDR3 sequence is 15 residues long. Germline values: CDR1 SEHNR, CDR2 FQNEAQ (reference sequence). The CDR3 loop is CASGPLPGTSHEQYF. In nucleotides, the CDR3 is TGTGCCAGCGGCCCTCTACCCGGGACTAGCCACGAGCAGTACTTC.

This clone has a handful of counts. V gene TRBV11-2 combines with J gene TRBJ2-7; D is uncertain. This CDR3 spans 13 amino acids. CDR1 and CDR2 (germline): SGHAT, FQNNGV. The ends were cut back, 1 base at V and 5 bases at J, with 9 bases in the middle. The CDR3 nucleotides are TGTGCCAGCAGCTTAGCACGGGTCCACGAGCAGTACTTC. Translating gives CASSLARVHEQYF.

The chain joins TRBV13 to TRBJ2-2, with 7 bases that match TRBD2. With 2 bases clipped from V and 0 bases from J, the junction kept 0 bases outside the gene matches. This CDR3 spans 15 amino acids. Germline CDR1 is PRHDT and CDR2 is FYEKMQ (reference sequence). The DNA for the CDR3 is TGTGCCAGCAGCTTAAGCGGGGCGAACACCGGGGAGCTGTTTTTT. Protein product: CASSLSGANTGELFF.

The chain employs TRBV6-5 and TRBJ2-3, with TRBD2 matching 11 bases. With 5 bases clipped from V and 2 bases from J, the junction kept 3 bases outside the gene matches. CDR1 and CDR2 from the germline V gene are MNHEY and SVGAGI. This CDR3 has 15 amino acids. The CDR3 region has the DNA TGTGCCAGCAGTCAACTAGCGGGAGCCACAGATACGCAGTATTTT. Its translation: CASSQLAGATDTQYF.

This clone was recorded once. This rearrangement joins TRBV10-1 to TRBJ2-3, with TRBD1 matching 7 bases. Germline V gives CDR1 WNHNN, CDR2 SYGVQD (reference sequence). The CDR3 sequence is 14 residues long. Losses at the gene ends were 5 bases for V and 5 bases for J; bases not matched to a gene: 7. The CDR3 region is CASSTFTGEDTQYF. CDR3 bases: TGCGCCAGCAGTACCTTCACAGGGGAAGATACGCAGTATTTT.